The T cell receptor beta chain described here comes from a study of cytomegalovirus exposure and HLA in healthy donors. Study-wide results and caveats: The study had only CMV serostatus as immune exposure information. In a later analysis, at a false discovery rate of 0.05, 17,000 or so TCR beta sequences were associated with HLA alleles.

Donors in the study were healthy people who gave bone marrow. This CDR3 is built from 17 residues. With V trimmed by 2 bases and J by 1 base, 5 bases remained unmatched. Looked up from germline, CDR1 is SGHVS and CDR2 is FQNEAQ. Concerning this clone: Its target is unknown.

The study ran its PCR with 60 Vbeta and 13 Jbeta primers. Profiling relied on immunoSEQ multiplex PCR, and the TCRdb table lists in-frame clones only, not all of them. The sample comprises 95,000 to 150,000 clones, roughly 82% of which are singletons, and around 5.8% rests with the top ten. The sequenced sample was PBMCs. The chain is built from TRBV7-8 and TRBJ2-2, with 9 bases matching TRBD1. The TCR originated in a man aged 18 to 29 in good health and CMV-seropositive. Here the CDR3 reads CASSLFPGQGNTGELFF. The CDR3 nucleotides read TGTGCCAGCAGCTTATTTCCGGGACAGGGGAACACCGGGGAGCTGTTTTTT.